The 26 T cell receptor beta chains presented below share a single source sample, sequenced in a study of Graves' ophthalmopathy and Graves' hyperthyroidism. For repertoire sequencing, the TCR beta CDR3 regions were amplified from RNA transcripts. First-round RT-PCR relied on HTBI primers, and a second-round multiplex PCR came next. Each CDR3 protein is one row after TCRdb ran MiXCR on the multiplex PCR reads. Of approximately 410,000 distinct CDR3 sequences in the sample, about 16% were seen once. The sequencing input was peripheral blood. The receptors derive from a woman aged 18-29 years with stable Graves' hyperthyroidism.

This clonotype was detected many times. The DNA for the CDR3 is TGTGCCAGCAGCCGCAACATCTATGGCTACACCTTC. Encoded protein: CASSRNIYGYTF. The chain couples TRBV6-1 to TRBJ1-2, with no clear D. V was trimmed by 6 bases and J by 4 bases, leaving 9 bases between them. Germline values: CDR1 MNHNS, CDR2 SASEGT. The CDR3 length is 12 residues.

Only a few counts were recorded for this clonotype. The chain links TRBV5-1 to TRBJ2-7, with 14 bases identical to TRBD2. The CDR3 covers 17 residues. Germline trimming cut 4 bases from V and 3 bases from J; bases unmatched to any gene: 9. Germline values: CDR1 SGHRS, CDR2 YFSETQ. The CDR3: CASSKRTSGGSHYEQYF. As DNA, the CDR3 is TGCGCCAGCAGCAAGCGGACTAGCGGGGGGAGTCACTACGAGCAGTACTTC.

In its sample, this clonotype was seen many times. V usage is TRBV20-1 and J usage is TRBJ2-5; D gene ambiguous. The germline CDR1 and CDR2 sequences are DFQATT and SNEGSKA (reference sequence). The CDR3 totals 14 residues. V was clipped by 1 base and J by 4 bases, with 13 bases between them. The DNA of the CDR3 is TGCAGTGCTAGAGGATGGGGTAGCCCAGAGACCCAGTACTTC. This gives the protein CSARGWGSPETQYF.

The table lists this clonotype with many counts. This chain links TRBV9 with TRBJ2-5; weak D call: TRBD2 (5 bases). From germline, CDR1 is SGDLS and CDR2 YYNGEE. Trimming took off 3 bases at V and 5 bases at J, with 17 bases between the two ends. CDR3 length equals 15 residues. The CDR3: CASSAPTTSTETQYF. In DNA form, the CDR3 reads TGTGCCAGCAGCGCCCCAACCACTAGTACGGAGACCCAGTACTTC. Together with reference TRBV9 and TRBJ2-5, the CDR3 gives the full variable domain: DSGVTQTPKHLITATGQRVTLRCSPRSGDLSVYWYQQSLDQGLQFLIQYYNGEERAKGNILERFSAQQFPDLHSELNLSSLELGDSALYFCASSAPTTSTETQYFGPGTRLLVL.

This clonotype has ten or more counts. The chain links TRBV10-3 to TRBJ1-2; 9 bases are shared with TRBD1. V was clipped by 6 bases and J by 5 bases; unmatched bases: 7. Germline lookup yields CDR1 ENHRY and CDR2 SYGVKD. The CDR3 length is 14 residues. CDR3 DNA: TGTGCCATCAGGGGACAGGGACTAGGATATGGCTACACCTTC. It specifies CAIRGQGLGYGYTF.

In its sample, this clonotype was seen many times. The chain has TRBV7-2 and TRBJ1-2; D ambiguous. The CDR3 has 15 amino acids. In germline, CDR1 is SGHTA, CDR2 FQGNSA. Trimming cost V 0 bases and J 1 base, with 9 bases left between them. The CDR3 coding sequence is TGTGCCAGCAGCTTAGCCGGGCCCTATAACTATGGCTACACCTTC. Translating gives CASSLAGPYNYGYTF.

This clonotype has at least ten counts. The chain has TRBV20-1 and TRBJ1-2; TRBD1 agrees at 9 bases. Germline CDR1 and CDR2: DFQATT and SNEGSKA (reference sequence). The CDR3 has 14 amino acids. Germline trimming cut 5 bases from V and 7 bases from J; bases unmatched to any gene: 11. Here the CDR3 reads CSAHPGTGLGGYTF. DNA of the CDR3: TGCAGTGCTCACCCTGGGACAGGGTTGGGTGGCTACACCTTC.

This clonotype was seen at least ten times. The V and J genes are TRBV20-1 and TRBJ2-2, with no clear D. The length of the CDR3 is 14 residues. V dropped 0 bases and J dropped 4 bases, with 9 bases sitting between them. Germline lookup yields CDR1 DFQATT and CDR2 SNEGSKA (reference sequence). CDR3 in DNA: TGCAGTGCTAGAGATTGGCCCGGCACCGGGGAGCTGTTTTTT. Protein sequence: CSARDWPGTGELFF.

A note on this clonotype: Sequence at one end of the junction differs from germline and may be a read error. V gene TRBV3-1 combines with J gene TRBJ2-7, with TRBD1 as a possible D gene (5 bases). CDR1 LGHDT and CDR2 YNNKEL come from the germline V gene (reference sequence). The length of the CDR3 is 13 residues. The CDR3 loop reads CVSSLQVTYEQYF. The CDR3 coding sequence is TGTGTCAGCTCGTTACAGGTTACCTACGAGCAGTACTTC.

Ten or more counts support this clonotype. V is TRBV6-2 or TRBV6-3 and J is TRBJ1-6; D uncertain. Germline V gene lookup returns CDR1 MNHEY and CDR2 SVGEGT. The CDR3 sequence is 13 residues long. Trimming removed 4 bases from V and 7 bases from J, with 8 bases in between. CDR3 sequence reads: CASSLATNSPLHF. The CDR3, as DNA: TGTGCCAGCAGTTTAGCCACAAATTCACCCCTCCACTTT.

The CDR3 reads CASTPSGTGGHGYF. The CDR3 nucleotides are TGTGCCAGCACCCCCTCCGGGACAGGGGGCCACGGGTACTTC. The chain couples TRBV28 to TRBJ2-7; 12 nucleotides agree with TRBD1. V trimming: 7 bases; J trimming: 12 bases; junction bases outside the gene matches: 13. Per germline, CDR1 MDHEN and CDR2 SYDVKM. CDR3 length: 14 amino acids.

This sequence joins TRBV5-1 and TRBJ2-5, with 11 positions matching TRBD2. The V gene's germline CDR1 is SGHRS and CDR2 YFSETQ. V was clipped by 4 bases and J by 4 bases; unmatched bases: 9. The CDR3 is made up of 16 amino acids. Here the CDR3 reads CASSGLAGGQRETQYF. DNA of the CDR3: TGCGCCAGCAGCGGGTTAGCGGGGGGGCAGAGAGAGACCCAGTACTTC.

This clonotype appeared many times. The chain has TRBV5-5 and TRBJ2-5; D possibly corresponds to TRBD1 (5 bases). From germline, CDR1 is SGHKS and CDR2 YYEKEE (reference sequence). V dropped 4 bases and J dropped 4 bases, with 14 bases sitting between them. CDR3 length: 14 amino acids. This CDR3 is CASSPGSKGETQYF. The CDR3 nucleotides read TGTGCCAGCAGCCCAGGGTCGAAGGGAGAGACCCAGTACTTC.

This clonotype was counted ten times or more. The rearrangement joins TRBV6-1 to TRBJ2-2; possibly TRBD1 for D (6 bases). Trimming pared 4 bases from V and 5 bases from J, leaving 8 bases between. This CDR3 spans 13 amino acids. Germline CDR1 reads MNHNS; CDR2 reads SASEGT. In nucleotides, the CDR3 is TGTGCCAGCAGTGCCCAGGGGACCGGGGAGCTGTTTTTT. The encoded protein is CASSAQGTGELFF.

In its sample, this clonotype was seen many times. The V gene is TRBV6-1, the J gene TRBJ1-1; no firm D call. Germline V gives CDR1 MNHNS, CDR2 SASEGT. This CDR3 spans 11 amino acids. The V gene lost 7 bases and the J gene lost 3 bases, with 6 bases spanning the gap. This CDR3 is CASTWDTEAFF. The DNA of the CDR3 is TGTGCCAGCACATGGGACACTGAAGCTTTCTTT.

This clonotype showed up just a few times. CDR3 protein: CASSVQGGEDGYTF. The CDR3 DNA sequence: TGTGCCAGCAGCGTACAGGGGGGAGAAGATGGCTACACCTTC. The chain is built from TRBV9 and TRBJ1-2, with 7 bases identical to TRBD1. CDR1 is SGDLS, CDR2 YYNGEE, per germline. This CDR3 has 14 amino acids. V shed 1 base and J 6 bases; nucleotides not matched to a gene: 6.

The chain links TRBV4-3 to TRBJ2-2; D not certain. Germline V gives CDR1 LGHNA, CDR2 YSLEER. CDR3 length: 14 amino acids. The ends were cut back, 4 bases at V and 3 bases at J, with 9 bases in the middle. The CDR3: CASSLGRYTGELFF. In DNA, the CDR3 is TGCGCCAGCAGCCTCGGACGGTACACCGGGGAGCTGTTTTTT.

This clonotype was found many times. The gene calls are TRBV12-3 or TRBV12-4 and TRBJ1-5, with D maybe TRBD1 (5 bases). CDR3 length: 15 residues. V shed 0 bases and J shed 4 bases, with 10 bases lying between them. CDR3 region: CASSLAGRGNQPQHF. The CDR3 nucleotides are TGTGCCAGCAGTTTAGCGGGGCGGGGGAATCAGCCCCAGCATTTT.

This clonotype was detected ten times or more. J is TRBJ1-1 and V is TRBV4-2, with no clear D. The CDR3 sequence is 14 residues long. V was shortened by 0 bases and J by 5 bases, with 10 bases between the two germline ends. Germline V gene lookup returns CDR1 LGHNA and CDR2 YNFKEQ. The CDR3 DNA reads TGTGCCAGCAGCCAAGATATTGGGCGTACTGAAGCTTTCTTT. Residues: CASSQDIGRTEAFF.

This clonotype showed up many times. The V call is TRBV20-1, the J call TRBJ2-7; D is ambiguous. This CDR3 region has 12 residues. Trimming pared 4 bases from V and 4 bases from J, leaving 11 bases between. Per germline, CDR1 DFQATT and CDR2 SNEGSKA (reference sequence). CDR3 in DNA: TGCAGTGCTAAGGTTCTGGGTTACGAGCAGTACTTC. Translation: CSAKVLGYEQYF.

CDR3 loop: CASSLSGQAASAWIYNSPLHF. The CDR3 DNA sequence: TGCGCCAGCAGCTTGAGCGGACAGGCCGCGTCCGCGTGGATTTATAATTCACCCCTCCACTTT. The V call is TRBV5-1, the J call TRBJ1-6; 7 bases fit TRBD1. The CDR3 runs to 21 residues. The trim removed 1 base at V and 4 bases at J, leaving 20 bases unmatched. Germline CDR1 reads SGHRS; CDR2 reads YFSETQ.

Ten or more counts support this clonotype. V usage is TRBV10-2 and J usage is TRBJ2-2; D remains unclear. The CDR3 runs to 13 residues. The germline V and J ends were trimmed by 4 bases and 5 bases, with 8 bases remaining between them. CDR1 and CDR2 (germline): WSHSY, SAAADI. In DNA form, the CDR3 reads TGCGCCAGCAGTGGCCAGAAGACCGGGGAGCTGTTTTTT. It specifies CASSGQKTGELFF.

There are many counts of this clonotype. The chain combines TRBV12-3 or TRBV12-4 with TRBJ1-1, with D hard to call. This CDR3 has 14 amino acids. The V end lost 6 bases, the J end lost 6 bases, and 17 bases lay between the germline ends. CDR3 loop: CASRLFHGVAEAFF. The CDR3 nucleotides read TGTGCCAGCAGACTATTTCATGGGGTCGCTGAAGCTTTCTTT.

This clonotype was seen at least ten times. V and J are TRBV20-1 and TRBJ1-1; tentatively, D is TRBD1 (5 bases). Trimming left V 1 base short and J 1 base short, with 16 bases between. The CDR3 is made up of 16 amino acids. Germline loops: CDR1 DFQATT, CDR2 SNEGSKA (reference sequence). The CDR3 reads CSARGGREGWNTEAFF. As DNA, the CDR3 is TGCAGTGCTAGAGGGGGCAGGGAAGGTTGGAACACTGAAGCTTTCTTT.

A note on this clonotype: Given a much more abundant clone one base away, this may be a read error. Lacking the conserved final phenylalanine or tryptophan, this CDR3 likely reflects a read error. This sequence joins TRBV12-3 or TRBV12-4 and TRBJ2-7; D ambiguous. V lost 6 bases to trimming and J lost 2 bases, with 14 bases between them. The CDR3 extends over 14 amino acids. DNA of the CDR3: TGTGCCAGCAGCAGTGGTAACCTCCCCTACGAGCAGTACTAC. Translating gives CASSSGNLPYEQYY.

This chain joins TRBV12-3 or TRBV12-4 and TRBJ2-5; the D is unclear. This CDR3 has 14 amino acids. The V and J ends lost 0 bases and 3 bases respectively, with 8 bases between them. CDR3 coding DNA: TGTGCCAGCAGTTTAGCGTTAACAAAAGAGACCCAGTACTTC. Its translation: CASSLALTKETQYF.